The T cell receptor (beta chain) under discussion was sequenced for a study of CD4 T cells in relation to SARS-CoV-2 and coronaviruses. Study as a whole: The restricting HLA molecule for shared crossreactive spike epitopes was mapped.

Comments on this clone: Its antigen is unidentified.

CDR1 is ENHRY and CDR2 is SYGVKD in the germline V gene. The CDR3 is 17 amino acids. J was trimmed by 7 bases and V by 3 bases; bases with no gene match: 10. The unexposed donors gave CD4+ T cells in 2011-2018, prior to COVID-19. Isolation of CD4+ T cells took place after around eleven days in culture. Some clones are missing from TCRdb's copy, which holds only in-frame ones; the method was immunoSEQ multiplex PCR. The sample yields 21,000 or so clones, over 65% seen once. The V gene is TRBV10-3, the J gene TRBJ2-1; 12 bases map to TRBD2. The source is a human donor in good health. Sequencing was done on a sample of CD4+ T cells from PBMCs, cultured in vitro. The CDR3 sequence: CAISEEMTSGSNNEQFF. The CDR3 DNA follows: TGTGCCATCAGTGAAGAAATGACTAGCGGGAGTAATAATGAGCAGTTCTTC.